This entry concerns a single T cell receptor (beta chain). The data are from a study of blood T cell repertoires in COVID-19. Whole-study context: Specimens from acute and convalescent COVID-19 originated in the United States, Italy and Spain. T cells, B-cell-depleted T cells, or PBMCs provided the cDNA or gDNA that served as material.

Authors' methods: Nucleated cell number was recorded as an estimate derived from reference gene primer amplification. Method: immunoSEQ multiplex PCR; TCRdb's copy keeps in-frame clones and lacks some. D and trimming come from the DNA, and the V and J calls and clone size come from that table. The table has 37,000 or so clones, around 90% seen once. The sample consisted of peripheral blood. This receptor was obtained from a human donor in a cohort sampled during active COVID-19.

The CDR3 DNA reads TGTGCCAGCAGCCGGATGAGCAGTCTAGCGGCCTACGAGCAGTACTTC. Translating gives CASSRMSSLAAYEQYF. V is TRBV3-1 (or the pseudogene TRBV3-2) and J is TRBJ2-7; 7 nucleotides agree with TRBD2. The CDR3 length is 16 residues. Germline lookup yields CDR1 LGHDT and CDR2 YNNKEL (reference sequence). V trimming: 4 bases; J trimming: 2 bases; junction bases outside the gene matches: 11.